This TCR beta chain was identified in a study of CD8+CD57+ T cells in acquired aplastic anemia. Study-level information: Sorted CD4+ and CD8+ cells yielded DNA averaging about 2.9 ug.

Study observations and caveats: Researchers reported that CD8+ Simpson's diversity was not significantly different in patients versus controls.

TCR beta VDJ and CDR3 profiles were obtained from a genomic DNA template. Using its own MiXCR run on the reads, TCRdb lists one record per CDR3 protein. The profile shows some 190,000 distinct CDR3 sequences, roughly 56% of them singletons. CDR3 length: 15 residues. Germline CDR1 MNHNY, CDR2 SVGAGI (reference sequence). V shed 10 bases, J shed 8 bases, and the junction held 17 bases outside the gene matches. This clonotype has ten or more counts. Its specificity is not known. Input material: sorted CD4+, CD8+, or CD8+CD57+ T cells (not recorded which) from PBMCs. This receptor was obtained from a human donor in good health, serving as a control. This chain joins TRBV6-6 and TRBJ1-2; TRBD1 matches at 9 bases. In DNA, the CDR3 is TGTGCCATCCAATCCACAGGGGGCGCATCGTCCGGCTACACCTTC. Translated: CAIQSTGGASSGYTF.